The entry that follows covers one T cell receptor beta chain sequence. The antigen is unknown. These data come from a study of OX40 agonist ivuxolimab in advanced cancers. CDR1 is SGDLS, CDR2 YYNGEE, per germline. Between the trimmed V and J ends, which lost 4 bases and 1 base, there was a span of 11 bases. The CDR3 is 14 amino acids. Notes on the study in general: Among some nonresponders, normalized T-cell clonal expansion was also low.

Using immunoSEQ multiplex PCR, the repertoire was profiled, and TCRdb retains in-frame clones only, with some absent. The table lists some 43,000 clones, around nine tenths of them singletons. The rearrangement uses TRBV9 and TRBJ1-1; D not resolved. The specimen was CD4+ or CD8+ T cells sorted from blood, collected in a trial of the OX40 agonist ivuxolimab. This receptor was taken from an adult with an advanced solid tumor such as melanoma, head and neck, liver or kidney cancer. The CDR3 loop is CASSTHAGNTEAFF. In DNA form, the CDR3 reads TGTGCCAGCAGCACCCATGCAGGGAACACTGAAGCTTTCTTT.